A selection of T cell receptor beta chains follows, all from one sample in a study of beta chain features in type 1 diabetes. Some clones are missing from TCRdb's copy, which holds only in-frame ones; the method was immunoSEQ multiplex PCR. This table has almost 350,000 clones, approximately 9.9% appearing once. Material for sequencing was central memory CD4+ T cells from blood. These TCRs come from a man in his thirties or forties with type 1 diabetes. Both conserved end residues are part of each CDR3. The D gene is left open where the match is weak. Some rows have no size entry. The others give once, few or many, or a class for an expanded clone.

13 | - | few | TRBJ1-1 | TRBV7-2 | CASTLGPGTEAFF | TGTGCCAGCACCCTAGGACCCGGGACAGAAGCTTTCTTT
15 | - | - | TRBJ2-6 | TRBV6-6 | CASRTGHSGANVLTF | TGTGCCAGCAGGACAGGCCACTCTGGGGCCAACGTCCTGACTTTC
13 | - | - | TRBJ1-4 | TRBV9 | CASSAAPGEKLFF | TGTGCCAGCAGCGCGGCCCCAGGTGAAAAACTGTTTTTT
15 | TRBD2 | few | TRBJ2-5 | TRBV2 | CASSRLAGLKETQYF | TGTGCCAGCAGCCGACTAGCGGGGTTAAAAGAGACCCAGTACTTC
18 | TRBD2 | few | TRBJ2-1 | TRBV19 | CASSRFSGALNPYNEQFF | TGTGCCAGTAGTCGATTTAGCGGGGCTTTAAACCCCTACAATGAGCAGTTCTTC
17 | TRBD2 | - | TRBJ2-2 | TRBV7-2 | CASSPRGAGLNTGELFF | TGTGCCAGCAGCCCCCGTGGAGCGGGACTGAACACCGGGGAGCTGTTTTTT
15 | - | many | TRBJ2-7 | TRBV28 | CASSLPSGAAYEQYF | TGTGCCAGCAGTTTACCCTCGGGGGCGGCCTACGAGCAGTACTTC
14 | - | few | TRBJ2-7 | TRBV18 | CASSPLQGSYEQYF | TGTGCCAGCTCACCATTACAGGGCTCCTACGAGCAGTACTTC
13 | - | - | TRBJ2-1 | TRBV10-2 | CASSVRRDNEQFF | TGCGCCAGCAGTGTACGGCGGGACAATGAGCAGTTCTTC
15 | - | many | TRBJ2-1 | TRBV28 | CASSSDRAGYNEQFF | TGTGCCAGCAGCTCCGATCGGGCAGGGTACAATGAGCAGTTCTTC
15 | TRBD1 | - | TRBJ2-3 | TRBV18 | CASSLYRGPSDTQYF | TGTGCCAGCTCACTCTACAGGGGGCCCTCAGATACGCAGTATTTT
13 | - | many | TRBJ2-7 | TRBV7-2 | CASSLVSGYEQYF | TGTGCCAGCAGCTTAGTTTCTGGTTACGAGCAGTACTTC
14 | - | few | TRBJ1-2 | TRBV7-2 | CASSLERGPSGYTF | TGTGCCAGCAGCTTAGAGCGGGGTCCTAGTGGCTACACCTTC
14 | - | - | TRBJ2-1 | TRBV10-3 | CAISIRGERNEQFF | TGTGCCATCAGCATCAGGGGGGAAAGAAATGAGCAGTTCTTC
16 | - | few | TRBJ2-6 | TRBV9 | CASSETTDPWANVLTF | TGTGCCAGCAGCGAAACGACGGATCCTTGGGCCAACGTCCTGACTTTC
16 | - | - | TRBJ2-5 | TRBV7-8 | CASSFGVVGGGQTQYF | TGTGCCAGCAGCTTCGGCGTCGTGGGGGGGGGCCAGACCCAGTACTTC
15 | - | - | TRBJ1-4 | TRBV6-1 | CASSPRQPTNEKLFF | TGTGCCAGCAGTCCTCGACAGCCAACTAATGAAAAACTGTTTTTT
14 | TRBD1 | - | TRBJ1-5 | TRBV10-3 | CAISERTGDQPQHF | TGTGCCATCAGTGAAAGGACAGGGGATCAGCCCCAGCATTTT
14 | TRBD1 | - | TRBJ2-3 | TRBV7-9 | CASSLRGGEDTQYF | TGTGCCAGCAGCTTAAGAGGGGGCGAAGATACGCAGTATTTT
15 | - | - | TRBJ1-3 | TRBV6-5 | CASSFSTDSGNTIYF | TGTGCCAGCAGTTTTTCGACAGACTCTGGAAACACCATATATTTT
14 | - | - | TRBJ1-4 | TRBV13 | CASSLHQGNEKLFF | TGTGCCAGCAGCTTACATCAGGGGAATGAAAAACTGTTTTTT
16 | TRBD1 | - | TRBJ2-3 | TRBV9 | CASSVGGDSSLDTQYF | TGTGCCAGCAGCGTAGGTGGGGACAGTTCTCTCGATACGCAGTATTTT
12 | - | few | TRBJ1-1 | TRBV2 | CASSEMNTEAFF | TGTGCCAGTTCTGAGATGAACACTGAAGCTTTCTTT
13 | - | few | TRBJ2-1 | TRBV7-9 | CASSRGSYNEQFF | TGTGCCAGCAGCCGGGGCTCCTACAATGAGCAGTTCTTC
14 | - | many | TRBJ1-4 | TRBV9 | CASSQTGTGEKLFF | TGTGCCAGCAGCCAAACAGGGACGGGGGAAAAACTGTTTTTT
12 | - | many | TRBJ1-5 | TRBV19 | CASSISFQPQHF | TGTGCCAGTAGTATATCTTTCCAGCCCCAGCATTTT
15 | - | few | TRBJ2-3 | TRBV19 | CASSRQGASTDTQYF | TGTGCCAGTAGTAGGCAAGGGGCTAGCACAGATACGCAGTATTTT
13 | TRBD1 | - | TRBJ1-2 | TRBV5-1 | CASSEGQGYGYTF | TGCGCCAGCAGCGAAGGACAGGGCTATGGCTACACCTTC
13 | - | many | TRBJ2-2 | TRBV7-9 | CASRPSNTGELFF | TGTGCCAGCAGGCCTTCGAACACCGGGGAGCTGTTTTTT
14 | - | - | TRBJ2-7 | TRBV7-2 | CASSQDTAAYEQYF | TGCGCCAGCAGCCAAGATACGGCAGCCTACGAGCAGTACTTC